This paragraph reports one TCR beta chain. PCR amplification relied on 60 Vbeta primers (plus 13 Jbeta primers). Here immunoSEQ multiplex PCR was the method, and the copy in TCRdb shows in-frame clones only, minus some. The sample lists about 200,000 clones, approximately 79% seen once, with 1.5% to 2% in the top ten. These data belong to a study of cytomegalovirus exposure and HLA in healthy donors. Looking at the study overall: Assignment to the Caucasian-associated ancestry cluster applied to approximately 80% of the 350 to 500 genotyped donors.

The TCR was taken from a man aged 50-60 years in good health and CMV-seronegative. Sequenced material: PBMCs.

CDR3 in amino acids: CASSILSGTYEQYF. The CDR3 nucleotides are TGTGCCAGCAGCATCCTGTCAGGGACCTACGAGCAGTACTTC. The chain combines TRBV7-8 with TRBJ2-7; D possibly corresponds to TRBD1 (5 bases). Trimming left V 5 bases short and J 2 bases short, with 13 bases between. The CDR3 consists of 14 residues. From germline, CDR1 is SGHVS and CDR2 FQNEAQ.